A single T cell receptor (beta chain) is shown here with its context. The sample belongs to a study of blood T cell repertoires in COVID-19. CDR1 and CDR2 from the germline V gene are KGHSH and LQKENI. The V gene lost 4 bases and the J gene lost 1 base, with 9 bases spanning the gap. This CDR3 is built from 14 residues. Using immunoSEQ multiplex PCR, the repertoire was profiled, and TCRdb retains in-frame clones only, with some absent. The table lists over 100,000 clones, 80% of them singletons. Sequenced material: peripheral blood. This clonotype was sampled from a human donor in a cohort sampled during active or convalescent COVID-19. V is TRBV18 and J is TRBJ2-3; possibly TRBD1 for D (5 bases). CDR3 bases: TGTGCCAGCTCACGACTGACAGGCACAGATACGCAGTATTTT. It translates to CASSRLTGTDTQYF.